The present entry profiles one T cell receptor beta chain with its context. What it recognizes is unknown. The data are from a study of response to subunit inactivated influenza vaccine. Whole-study results and caveats: New T cells are recruited in small numbers by each seasonal influenza vaccination, according to the authors' suggestion.

Germline assignment: CDR1 SGHDN and CDR2 FVKESK. This CDR3 has 15 amino acids. The V end was cut by 3 bases, the J end by 2 bases, with 12 bases between. From the RT-PCR reads, TCRdb called clonotypes with MiXCR, one entry per CDR3 protein. Of about 570,000 distinct CDR3 sequences in the sample, around 11% were seen once. These same data were also listed under a study on T cells expressing NK-cell markers. From that study: UMIs were included in TCR beta cDNA generated by 5'RACE template switching. The authors sequenced eight donors, of whom seven were HCMV-seropositive and one was seronegative. There were a handful of donors in whom these clonotypes also led the CD3+CD56-NKG2C+ fraction. HCMV specificity of expanded NKG2C+ T cell clones remained unclear.

This TCR came from a man aged 45-65 years who received an inactivated influenza vaccine. This chain connects TRBV14 to TRBJ2-3; D is possibly TRBD2 (6 bases). The sequencing used PBMCs from blood, collected on the day of vaccination. CDR3 nucleotide sequence: TGTGCCAGCAGCCACTTGGGACTGCCCACAGATACGCAGTATTTT. This encodes CASSHLGLPTDTQYF.